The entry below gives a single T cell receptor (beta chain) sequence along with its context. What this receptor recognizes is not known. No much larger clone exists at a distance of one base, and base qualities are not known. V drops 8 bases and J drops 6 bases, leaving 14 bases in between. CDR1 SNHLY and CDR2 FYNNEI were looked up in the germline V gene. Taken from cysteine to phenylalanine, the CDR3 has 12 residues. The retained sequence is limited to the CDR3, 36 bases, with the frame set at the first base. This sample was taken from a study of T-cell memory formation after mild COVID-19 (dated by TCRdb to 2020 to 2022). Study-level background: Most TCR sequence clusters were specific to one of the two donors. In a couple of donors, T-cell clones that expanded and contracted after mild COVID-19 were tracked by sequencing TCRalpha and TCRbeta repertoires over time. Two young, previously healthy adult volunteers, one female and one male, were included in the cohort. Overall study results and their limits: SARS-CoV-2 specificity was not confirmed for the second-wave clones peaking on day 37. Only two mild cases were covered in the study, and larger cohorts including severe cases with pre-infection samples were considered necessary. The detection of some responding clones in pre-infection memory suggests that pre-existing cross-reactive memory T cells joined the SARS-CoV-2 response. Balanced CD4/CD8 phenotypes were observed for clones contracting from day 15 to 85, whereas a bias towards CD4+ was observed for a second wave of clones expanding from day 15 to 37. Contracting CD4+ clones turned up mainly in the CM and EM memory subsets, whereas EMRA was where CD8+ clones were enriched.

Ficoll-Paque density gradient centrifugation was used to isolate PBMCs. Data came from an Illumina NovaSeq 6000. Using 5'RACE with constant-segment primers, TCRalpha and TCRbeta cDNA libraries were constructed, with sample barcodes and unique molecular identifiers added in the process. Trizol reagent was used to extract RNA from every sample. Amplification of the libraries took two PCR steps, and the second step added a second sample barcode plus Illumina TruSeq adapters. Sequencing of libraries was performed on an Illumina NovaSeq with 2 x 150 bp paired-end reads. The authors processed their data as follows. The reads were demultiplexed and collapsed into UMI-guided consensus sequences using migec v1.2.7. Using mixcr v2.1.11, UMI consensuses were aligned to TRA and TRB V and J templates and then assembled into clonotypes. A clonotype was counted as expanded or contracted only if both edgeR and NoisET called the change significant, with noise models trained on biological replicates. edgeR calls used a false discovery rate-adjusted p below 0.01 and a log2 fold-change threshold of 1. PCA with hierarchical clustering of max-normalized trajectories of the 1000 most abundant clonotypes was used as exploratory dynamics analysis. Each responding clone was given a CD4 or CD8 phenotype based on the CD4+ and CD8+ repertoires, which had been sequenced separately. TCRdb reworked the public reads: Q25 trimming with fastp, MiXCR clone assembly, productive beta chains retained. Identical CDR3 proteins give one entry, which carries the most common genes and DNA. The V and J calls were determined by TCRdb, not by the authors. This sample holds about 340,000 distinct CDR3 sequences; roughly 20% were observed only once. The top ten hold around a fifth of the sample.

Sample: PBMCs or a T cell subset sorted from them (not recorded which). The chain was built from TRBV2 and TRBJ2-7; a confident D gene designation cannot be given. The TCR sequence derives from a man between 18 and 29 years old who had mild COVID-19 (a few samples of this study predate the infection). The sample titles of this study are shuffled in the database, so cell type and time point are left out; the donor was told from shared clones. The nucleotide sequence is TGTGCCAGCCGGAGCCCTGTGGGCGAGCAGTACTTC. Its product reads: CASRSPVGEQYF.